This T cell receptor (beta chain) was observed in a study of blood T cell repertoires in COVID-19. Per the authors' pipeline: It was from reference gene primer amplification that nucleated cell counts were estimated. The protocol was immunoSEQ multiplex PCR, while the TCRdb copy is restricted to in-frame clones and leaves out a portion. That table furnishes V, J and clone size, whereas the DNA furnished D and trimming. Of 57,000 or so clones in the sample, 70% to 80% were seen once. V dropped 3 bases and J dropped 11 bases, with 19 bases sitting between them. This CDR3 has 13 amino acids. Germline-derived CDR1 and CDR2 are SQVTM and ANQGSEA. This clone appeared a single time.

The rearrangement joins TRBV29-1 to TRBJ1-1; the D gene is possibly TRBD1 (5 bases). This TCR derives from a man aged 45-65 years with active or convalescent COVID-19. The specimen sequenced was peripheral blood. The CDR3 coding sequence is TGCAGCGTTGATGATTTCTATGGCAGGGCGGCTTTCTTT. The encoded protein is CSVDDFYGRAAFF.